This T cell receptor (beta chain) is drawn from a study of CD8+ T cells in alopecia areata. Germline values: CDR1 SGHVS, CDR2 FNYEAQ. The CDR3 spans 13 residues. The V and J ends lost 6 bases and 3 bases respectively, with 11 bases between them. Extraction of RNA preceded its reverse transcription into cDNA, which served as the sequencing template. Sequencing used immunoSEQ multiplex PCR; TCRdb keeps in-frame clones, though not all of them. The sample holds roughly 6,000 clones, around three fifths seen once. As for this clone: Its antigen is unidentified.

Study-wide findings and caveats: It was observed that many expanded lesional clones persisted in scalp and blood during tofacitinib.

Treatment meaning: oral pan-JAK inhibitor, 5-10 mg twice daily. Collected material from alopecia areata patients comprised lesional scalp punch biopsies and peripheral blood. The TCR sequence derives from a human donor with alopecia areata. Here the sequenced sample was skin, taken between weeks 30 and 35, from a patient treated with tofacitinib. The chain employs TRBV7-6 and TRBJ2-5, with a weak D call TRBD2 (6 bases). Written as DNA, the CDR3 is TGTGCCAGCAGGTCCTGGGGGGAAGAGACCCAGTACTTC. Protein sequence: CASRSWGEETQYF.